This entry is about one TCR beta chain. What it binds is not known. The time point here: pre-sensitization, week 0. Treatment denoted: therapeutic diphenylcyclopropenone sensitization with weekly scalp DPC. Blood, whole and unfractionated, served as the source for total RNA extraction. The J segment lost 10 bases and the V segment lost 3 bases, leaving 5 bases of the junction unmatched. The germline V gene has CDR1 SGHRS and CDR2 YFSETQ. CDR3 length: 13 amino acids. This sample was included in a study of human T cells and chemical hapten exposure. Overall study: Patches with 0.01% DPC went on the upper back, and the tests were read at 6 days. General study results and limits: Relative to controls, expanded TCRs formed significantly more large CDR3 similarity clusters.

TCRdb re-called the RACE reads with MiXCR, one entry per CDR3 protein. The profile covers approximately 77,000 distinct CDR3 sequences, with 11% to 15% appearing a single time and 4.6% taken by the ten largest. The material was whole blood, obtained in connection with sensitization to the hapten diphenylcyclopropenone (DPC). This clonotype was obtained from a woman aged 45 to 65 with alopecia areata. Some clones in this sample may be carry-over from other donors' samples. The chain combines TRBV5-1 with TRBJ2-1; TRBD2 matches 9 bases. CDR3 coding DNA: TGCGCCAGCAGCTCGATAGCGGGGGCCGAGCAGTTCTTC. Translated, it gives CASSSIAGAEQFF.